This TCR beta chain was sequenced in a study of naive and memory T cell subsets. Study conclusions and caveats: Potentially, T cell activation and differentiation skew this RNA-based measurement.

The library had UMIs added by 3' ligation of an oligonucleotide to TCR cDNA. RNA was extracted from 2 to 2.5 ml of whole blood of healthy adults. Input was about 1 to 1,100 ng of DNase-treated total RNA without cell sorting. The V gene end was trimmed by 4 bases and the J gene end by 0 bases; junction bases not matched to a gene: 6. Germline CDR1 and CDR2: DFQATT and SNEGSKA (reference sequence). This CDR3 comprises 15 residues. This clonotype came up a few times. The antigen is undetermined. Four PCR rounds used nested alpha and beta constant region primers plus the SP2 primer. MiXCR, applied by TCRdb to the 5' RACE reads, yields one record per CDR3 protein. The sample carries roughly 30,000 distinct CDR3 sequences, 16% recorded once.

The chain is built from TRBV20-1 and TRBJ2-3, with 8 bases lining up with TRBD2. The origin of this receptor is a female donor in good health. The CDR3 DNA reads TGCAGTGCTACCTCCCTAGCGGGTAGCACAGATACGCAGTATTTT. Translation gives CSATSLAGSTDTQYF.